What follows are 5 T cell receptor beta chains derived from one specimen sequenced in a study of patients and donors after allogeneic stem cell transplantation. TCRdb re-called the RT-PCR reads with MiXCR, one entry per CDR3 protein. The table lists some 880,000 distinct CDR3 sequences, roughly 18% of them singletons. Specimen: blood, either unsorted or a sorted T cell fraction (not recorded which). These receptors were obtained from a human donor who was either an allogeneic HSCT recipient or a stem cell or donor lymphocyte infusion donor (not recorded which). It is not recorded whose cells these are; they may come from a transplant donor.

The sample holds a few counts of this clonotype. The rearrangement links TRBV24-1 to TRBJ1-5; D perhaps matches TRBD1 (6 bases). In germline, CDR1 is KGHDR, CDR2 SFDVKD. The CDR3 spans 16 residues. Trimming removed 1 base from V and 0 bases from J, with 9 bases in between. The CDR3 is CATSDFRGDSNQPQHF. CDR3 nucleotides: TGTGCCACCAGTGATTTCAGGGGCGATAGCAATCAGCCCCAGCATTTT.

The chain uses TRBV18 and TRBJ2-7, with 8 bases fitting TRBD1. The CDR3 runs to 14 residues. V lost 2 bases to trimming and J lost 7 bases; unmatched junction nucleotides: 7. CDR1 is KGHSH and CDR2 is LQKENI in the germline V gene. As DNA, the CDR3 is TGTGCCAGCTCACCAGCGACAGGGGTTGGGGAGCAGTACTTC. Translating it yields CASSPATGVGEQYF.

This clonotype was observed a handful of times. The chain has TRBV29-1 and TRBJ1-5; possibly TRBD1 for D (6 bases). This CDR3 has 13 amino acids. Germline V gene data show CDR1 as SQVTM and CDR2 as ANQGSEA. V was shortened by 4 bases and J by 3 bases, with 10 bases between the two germline ends. The CDR3 coding sequence is TGCAGCGTTGCCGACAGGACCAATCAGCCCCAGCATTTT. Its translation: CSVADRTNQPQHF.

The genes are TRBV6-5 and TRBJ2-3; 9 nucleotides align to TRBD2. CDR3 length: 16 residues. V was pared by 2 bases and J by 6 bases, with 9 bases of the junction left unmatched. Germline lookup yields CDR1 MNHEY and CDR2 SVGAGI. As DNA, the CDR3 is TGTGCCAGCAGTTACGGTGCGGGAGGGCCAGGGGATACGCAGTATTTT. Translated, it gives CASSYGAGGPGDTQYF.

This clonotype was recorded a few times. The V and J genes are TRBV4-1 and TRBJ2-7, with unresolved D. This CDR3 has 13 residues. Between the trimmed V and J ends, which lost 2 bases and 5 bases, there was a span of 10 bases. The germline CDR1 and CDR2 sequences are MGHRA and YSYEKL. CDR3: CASSQLLSHEQYF. CDR3 nucleotide sequence: TGCGCCAGCAGCCAACTCCTGAGCCACGAGCAGTACTTC.